This TCR beta chain emerged from a study of CD8 T cells in ankylosing spondylitis. Whole-study results and caveats: A TCR beta motif of about eight highly homologous variants seemed to mark ankylosing spondylitis blood.

This CDR3 has 14 residues. Trimming left V 0 bases short and J 0 bases short, with 7 bases between. Germline assignment: CDR1 SGDLS and CDR2 YYNGEE. Note on this clonotype: As yet, its antigen is unknown.

Each CDR3 protein is one row after TCRdb ran MiXCR on the 5' RACE reads. In the table there are fewer than 500,000 distinct CDR3 sequences, 20% to 25% of which are singletons. Material for sequencing was blood, either unsorted or a sorted T cell fraction (not recorded which). The chain uses TRBV9 and TRBJ2-7; D call uncertain. The clonotype was recovered from a male donor with ankylosing spondylitis. The CDR3 spells CASSVDVGSYEQYF. The CDR3 DNA follows: TGTGCCAGCAGCGTAGATGTAGGCTCCTACGAGCAGTACTTC. Together with reference TRBV9 and TRBJ2-7, the CDR3 gives the full variable domain: DSGVTQTPKHLITATGQRVTLRCSPRSGDLSVYWYQQSLDQGLQFLIQYYNGEERAKGNILERFSAQQFPDLHSELNLSSLELGDSALYFCASSVDVGSYEQYFGPGTRLTVT.